This TCR beta chain was captured by sequencing in a study of cytomegalovirus exposure and HLA in healthy donors. Germline V gene lookup returns CDR1 MNHNY and CDR2 SVGAGI (reference sequence). The CDR3 is 15 residues long. Comment on this clone: Its cognate antigen is unknown. A junction end diverges from the germline sequence, so it may reflect a read error.

Study-level findings and limits: Later analysis associated a missense DCLRE1C variant with TCR beta V- and J-gene trimming. The classifier was said to identify cytomegalovirus status with high specificity and sensitivity.

PCR used 60 Vbeta primers and 13 Jbeta primers. Assay: immunoSEQ multiplex PCR; the TCRdb copy retains only in-frame clones and omits some. The sample includes a few hundred thousand clones, roughly 70% of them seen just once. The chain carries TRBV6-6 and TRBJ1-1; D call uncertain. This TCR was sampled from a female donor in good health and CMV-seronegative. Material for sequencing was PBMCs. DNA for the CDR3: TGTGCCAGCAGATACTGGCCCTTCGTGGACACTGAAGCTTTCTTT. Translating gives CASRYWPFVDTEAFF.